Listed below are T cell receptor beta chains from one sample, sequenced in a study of shared T cell receptors in the human thymus. The assay was immunoSEQ multiplex PCR, and TCRdb's table has in-frame clones only and misses some. In the table there are more than 550,000 clones, roughly 85% of which are singletons. This sample was shared with a second study, whose subject was human thymus T cells.

Sequenced input: thymocytes. These receptors came from a girl in the first two years of life with a congenital heart defect. Both conserved end residues are part of each CDR3. A D gene is named only where the DNA matches it firmly. Expanded clones are given a class, and other clones once, few, many or no size at all.

cdr3_aa	cdr3_nt	d_call	clone_size	j_call	v_call
CASSTRLAGSNLKSDEQFF	TGTGCCAGCAGCACCCGACTAGCGGGGAGCAATCTCAAGTCGGATGAGCAGTTCTTC	TRBD2	-	TRBJ2-1	TRBV5-5
CASSLSGLLSGNTIYF	TGCGCCAGCAGCTTGTCGGGGTTGTTATCTGGAAACACCATATATTTT	-	-	TRBJ1-3	TRBV5-1
CASSPTAGGTDTQYF	TGTGCCAGCAGCCCTACGGCGGGGGGCACAGATACGCAGTATTTT	TRBD2	-	TRBJ2-3	TRBV5-4
CSALGQLEAFF	TGCAGTGCCCTTGGACAGCTTGAAGCTTTCTTT	-	-	TRBJ1-1	TRBV20-1
CASSFLGTRETQYF	TGTGCCAGCAGTTTCCTCGGGACTCGAGAGACCCAGTACTTC	-	-	TRBJ2-5	TRBV27
CASSLKAAYEQYF	TGTGCCAGCAGCTTAAAGGCGGCCTACGAGCAGTACTTC	-	-	TRBJ2-7	TRBV7-3
CASTRGPVIHGYTF	TGCGCCAGCACCAGGGGGCCAGTCATCCATGGCTACACCTTC	TRBD1	-	TRBJ1-2	TRBV5-1
CASGSQSHLTGYGYTF	TGTGCTAGTGGCTCACAGTCTCATTTAACTGGCTATGGCTACACCTTC	-	-	TRBJ1-2	TRBV12-5
CASSPVGGSNEKLFF	TGCGCCAGCAGCCCAGTCGGGGGGTCAAATGAAAAACTGTTTTTT	-	-	TRBJ1-4	TRBV5-1
CASSTGAGAEAFF	TGTGCCAGTTCGACAGGGGCGGGCGCTGAAGCTTTCTTT	TRBD1	-	TRBJ1-1	TRBV19
CASRDTSMAKNIQYF	TGTGCCAGCAGGGATACTAGCATGGCCAAAAACATTCAGTACTTC	-	-	TRBJ2-4	TRBV25-1
CSVEDLRWNTEAFF	TGCAGCGTTGAAGATTTACGGTGGAACACTGAAGCTTTCTTT	-	-	TRBJ1-1	TRBV29-1
CASSPRQVRTEAFF	TGTGCCAGTAGTCCTCGACAGGTCCGCACTGAAGCTTTCTTT	-	-	TRBJ1-1	TRBV19
CASSQQRGGRETQYF	TGTGCCAGCAGCCAACAGCGGGGGGGCCGGGAGACCCAGTACTTC	TRBD2	-	TRBJ2-5	TRBV4-2
CASSHGTLADEQFF	TGCGCCAGCAGCCACGGTACGCTAGCCGATGAGCAGTTCTTC	-	-	TRBJ2-1	TRBV4-3
CASSQGGTRGNEKLFF	TGTGCCAGCAGCCAAGGAGGGACAAGGGGAAATGAAAAACTGTTTTTT	-	-	TRBJ1-4	TRBV14
CASSHQGANTEAFF	TGTGCCAGCAGTCATCAGGGGGCGAACACTGAAGCTTTCTTT	TRBD1	-	TRBJ1-1	TRBV28
CATTGTGSKNIQYF	TGTGCCACCACCGGGACAGGCTCCAAAAACATTCAGTACTTC	TRBD1	-	TRBJ2-4	TRBV2
CASLIGPRGTGELFF	TGTGCCAGCCTTATTGGCCCCCGGGGCACCGGGGAGCTGTTTTTT	-	once	TRBJ2-2	TRBV7-8
CASSNRDRGSGNTIYF	TGTGCCAGCAGTAACCGGGACAGGGGATCTGGAAACACCATATATTTT	TRBD1	-	TRBJ1-3	TRBV2
CATSRDMGTVYGYTF	TGTGCCACCAGCAGAGATATGGGGACAGTCTATGGCTACACCTTC	TRBD1	-	TRBJ1-2	TRBV15
CASSATPGTANTGELFF	TGTGCCAGCAGCGCCACTCCCGGGACAGCGAACACCGGGGAGCTGTTTTTT	TRBD1	-	TRBJ2-2	TRBV9
CASSLEVRWASGPTYNEQFF	TGCGCCAGCAGCTTGGAGGTTCGTTGGGCTAGCGGGCCGACCTACAATGAGCAGTTCTTC	TRBD2	-	TRBJ2-1	TRBV5-1
CASSETLSDYGYTF	TGTGCCAGCAGTGAAACCCTGTCGGACTATGGCTACACCTTC	-	-	TRBJ1-2	TRBV6-1
CASGRGSSYEQYF	TGTGCCAGCGGCCGAGGCAGCTCCTACGAGCAGTACTTC	-	once	TRBJ2-7	TRBV27
CAILQGDTQYF	TGTGCCATCCTACAGGGGGATACGCAGTATTTT	TRBD1	-	TRBJ2-3	TRBV7-2
CASSSGGTLAGELFF	TGTGCCAGCAGCTCCGGGGGGACATTGGCCGGGGAGCTGTTTTTT	-	-	TRBJ2-2	TRBV7-3
CASSDPTGSDGYTF	TGCGCCAGCAGTGACCCGACAGGGAGCGACGGCTACACCTTC	TRBD1	-	TRBJ1-2	TRBV10-2
CASSVDREREKLFF	TGTGCCAGCAGTGTCGACAGGGAGCGTGAAAAACTGTTTTTT	TRBD1	-	TRBJ1-4	TRBV6-5
CASSSGQPQHF	TGTGCCAGTAGTAGCGGTCAGCCCCAGCATTTT	-	-	TRBJ1-5	TRBV19
CASVGQGKETQYF	TGTGCCAGCGTAGGGCAGGGGAAAGAGACCCAGTACTTC	-	-	TRBJ2-5	TRBV19
CASSEDRSNQPQHF	TGTGCCAGCAGTGAAGACAGATCCAATCAGCCCCAGCATTTT	-	-	TRBJ1-5	TRBV6-1
CASSPGDRGLGYTF	TGTGCCAGCTCACCTGGCGACAGGGGGCTGGGCTACACCTTC	TRBD1	-	TRBJ1-2	TRBV18
CAISFRTAPYEQYF	TGTGCCATCAGTTTCAGGACAGCCCCATACGAGCAGTACTTC	-	few	TRBJ2-7	TRBV10-3
CAIARGGMADTQYF	TGTGCCATTGCACGGGGAGGGATGGCAGATACGCAGTATTTT	TRBD2	-	TRBJ2-3	TRBV19
CASSDSAGGWTDTQYF	TGTGCCAGCAGTGACTCAGCGGGGGGTTGGACAGATACGCAGTATTTT	TRBD2	-	TRBJ2-3	TRBV6-4
CASSPVTPAYEQYF	TGTGCCAGCTCACCGGTGACACCAGCCTACGAGCAGTACTTC	-	-	TRBJ2-7	TRBV18
CASSGRTGRPYEQYF	TGTGCCAGCAGTGGGAGAACAGGGAGACCCTACGAGCAGTACTTC	-	few	TRBJ2-7	TRBV25-1
CASSHRQGDFYNSPLHF	TGCGCCAGCAGCCATCGACAGGGAGATTTCTATAATTCACCCCTCCACTTT	TRBD1	-	TRBJ1-6	TRBV4-3
CASSLSDGIEAFF	TGTGCCAGCAGTTTATCAGACGGGATTGAAGCTTTCTTT	-	-	TRBJ1-1	TRBV27
CASSGRMRASLNYGYTF	TGTGCCAGCAGTGGACGAATGAGGGCTTCGCTTAACTATGGCTACACCTTC	-	-	TRBJ1-2	TRBV2
CASRERGNYTF	TGTGCCAGCAGGGAACGGGGTAACTACACCTTC	-	-	TRBJ1-2	TRBV27
CASSEVNWTGDYEQYF	TGTGCCAGCAGTGAGGTGAACTGGACAGGGGACTACGAGCAGTACTTC	TRBD1	-	TRBJ2-7	TRBV6-1
CASSEGGEVGEDQPQHF	TGTGCCAGCAGTGAAGGGGGGGAGGTGGGGGAGGATCAGCCCCAGCATTTT	-	-	TRBJ1-5	TRBV6-1
CASSERVFQPQHF	TGTGCCAGCAGTGAACGGGTGTTTCAGCCCCAGCATTTT	-	once	TRBJ1-5	TRBV6-1
CASSDVYSNYGYTF	TGTGCCAGCAGTGACGTATACAGCAACTATGGCTACACCTTC	-	-	TRBJ1-2	TRBV2
CASSPRRDRVPPNYGYTF	TGTGCCAGCAGCCCCCGTCGGGACAGGGTCCCCCCTAACTATGGCTACACCTTC	TRBD1	-	TRBJ1-2	TRBV5-6
CASSWRYLGQKNSSYNSPLHF	TGTGCCAGCAGTTGGAGATACCTCGGACAGAAGAATAGCTCCTATAATTCACCCCTCCACTTT	-	-	TRBJ1-6	TRBV28
CASSVRVNSNQPQHF	TGTGCCAGCAGCGTCAGGGTTAATAGCAATCAGCCCCAGCATTTT	-	-	TRBJ1-5	TRBV2
CASSRTGTYYEQYF	TGTGCCAGCAGTAGGACAGGGACCTACTACGAGCAGTACTTC	TRBD1	-	TRBJ2-7	TRBV6-6
CASSLYRGRDGYTF	TGCGCCAGCAGCCTATACAGGGGGCGGGATGGCTACACCTTC	TRBD1	-	TRBJ1-2	TRBV4-1
CASSSLLGGGYNEQFF	TGCGCCAGCAGCTCACTATTGGGCGGGGGGTACAATGAGCAGTTCTTC	TRBD2	-	TRBJ2-1	TRBV5-1
CASSLGGVNEKLFF	TGCGCCAGCAGCCTAGGCGGGGTAAATGAAAAACTGTTTTTT	-	-	TRBJ1-4	TRBV4-1